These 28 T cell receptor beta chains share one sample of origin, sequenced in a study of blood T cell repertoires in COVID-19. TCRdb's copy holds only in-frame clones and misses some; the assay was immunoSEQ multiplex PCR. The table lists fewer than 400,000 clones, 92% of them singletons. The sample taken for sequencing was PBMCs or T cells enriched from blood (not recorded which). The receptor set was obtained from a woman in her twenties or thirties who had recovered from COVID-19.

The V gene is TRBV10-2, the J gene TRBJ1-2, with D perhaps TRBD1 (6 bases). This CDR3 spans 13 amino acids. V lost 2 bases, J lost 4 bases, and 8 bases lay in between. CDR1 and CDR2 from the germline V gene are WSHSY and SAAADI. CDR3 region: CASSEGGAYGYTF. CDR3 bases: TGCGCCAGCAGTGAGGGGGGGGCCTATGGCTACACCTTC.

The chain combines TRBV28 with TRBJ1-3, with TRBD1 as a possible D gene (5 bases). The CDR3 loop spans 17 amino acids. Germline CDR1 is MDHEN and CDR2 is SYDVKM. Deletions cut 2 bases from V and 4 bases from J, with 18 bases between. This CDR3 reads CASSLNEGTPGGNTIYF. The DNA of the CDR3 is TGTGCCAGCAGTTTAAACGAGGGGACTCCGGGGGGAAACACCATATATTTT. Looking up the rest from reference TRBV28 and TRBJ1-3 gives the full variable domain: DVKVTQSSRYLVKRTGEKVFLECVQDMDHENMFWYRQDPGLGLRLIYFSYDVKMKEKGDIPEGYSVSREKKERFSLILESASTNQTSMYLCASSLNEGTPGGNTIYFGEGSWLTVV.

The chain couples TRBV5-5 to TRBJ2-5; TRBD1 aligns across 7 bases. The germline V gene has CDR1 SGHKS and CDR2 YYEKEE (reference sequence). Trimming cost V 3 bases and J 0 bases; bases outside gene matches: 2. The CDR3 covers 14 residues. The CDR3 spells CASSSGQNQETQYF. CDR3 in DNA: TGTGCCAGCAGCTCGGGACAGAACCAAGAGACCCAGTACTTC.

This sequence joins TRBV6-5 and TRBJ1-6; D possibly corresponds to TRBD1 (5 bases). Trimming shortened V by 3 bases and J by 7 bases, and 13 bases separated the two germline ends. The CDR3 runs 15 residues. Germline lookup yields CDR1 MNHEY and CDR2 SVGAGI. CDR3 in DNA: TGTGCCAGCAGTTATGGCGGGGGAGGGAATTCACCCCTCCACTTT. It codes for CASSYGGGGNSPLHF.

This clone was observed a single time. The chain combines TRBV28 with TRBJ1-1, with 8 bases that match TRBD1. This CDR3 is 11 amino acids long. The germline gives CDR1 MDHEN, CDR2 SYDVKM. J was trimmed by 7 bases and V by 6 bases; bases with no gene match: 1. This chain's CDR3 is CASRTGDEAFF. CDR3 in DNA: TGTGCCAGCAGGACAGGGGATGAAGCTTTCTTT. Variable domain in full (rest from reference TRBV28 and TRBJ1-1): DVKVTQSSRYLVKRTGEKVFLECVQDMDHENMFWYRQDPGLGLRLIYFSYDVKMKEKGDIPEGYSVSREKKERFSLILESASTNQTSMYLCASRTGDEAFFGQGTRLTVV.

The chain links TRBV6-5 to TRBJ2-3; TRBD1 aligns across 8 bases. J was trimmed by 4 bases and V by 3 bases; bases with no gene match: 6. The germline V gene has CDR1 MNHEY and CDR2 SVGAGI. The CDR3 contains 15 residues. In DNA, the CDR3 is TGTGCCAGCAGTTATTTTGGGACAGGACCAGATACGCAGTATTTT. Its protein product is CASSYFGTGPDTQYF.

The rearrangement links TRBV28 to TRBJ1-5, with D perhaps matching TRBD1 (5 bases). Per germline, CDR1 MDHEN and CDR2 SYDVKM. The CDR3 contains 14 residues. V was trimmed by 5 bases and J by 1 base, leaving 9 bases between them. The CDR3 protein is CASSAGLSNQPQHF. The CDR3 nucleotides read TGTGCCAGCAGTGCAGGGTTGAGCAATCAGCCCCAGCATTTT.

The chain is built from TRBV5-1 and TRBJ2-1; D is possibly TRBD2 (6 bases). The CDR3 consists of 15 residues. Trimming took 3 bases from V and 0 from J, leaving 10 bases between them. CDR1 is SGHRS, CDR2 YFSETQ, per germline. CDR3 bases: TGCGCCAGCAGCTCTGGCGGGGCCTCCTACAATGAGCAGTTCTTC. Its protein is CASSSGGASYNEQFF.

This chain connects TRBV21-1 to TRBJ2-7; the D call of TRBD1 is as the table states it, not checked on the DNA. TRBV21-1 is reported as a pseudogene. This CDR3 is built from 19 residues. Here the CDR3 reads CASSKVGQDRGIGTYEQYF. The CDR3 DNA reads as TGTGCCAGCAGCAAAGTTGGTCAGGACAGGGGGATCGGAACCTACGAGCAGTACTTC.

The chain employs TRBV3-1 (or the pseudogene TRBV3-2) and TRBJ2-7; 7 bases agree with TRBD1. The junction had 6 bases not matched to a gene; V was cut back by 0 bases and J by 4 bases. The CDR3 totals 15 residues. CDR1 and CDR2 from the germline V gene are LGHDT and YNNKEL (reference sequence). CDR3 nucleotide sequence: TGTGCCAGCAGCCAAGATCAACAGGGGTGGTACGAGCAGTACTTC. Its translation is CASSQDQQGWYEQYF.

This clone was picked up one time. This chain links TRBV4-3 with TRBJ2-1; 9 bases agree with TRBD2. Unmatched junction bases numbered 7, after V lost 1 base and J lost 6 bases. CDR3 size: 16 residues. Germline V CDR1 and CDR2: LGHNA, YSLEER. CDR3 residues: CASSQGVREGGNEQFF. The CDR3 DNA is TGCGCCAGCAGCCAAGGAGTGCGGGAGGGCGGCAATGAGCAGTTCTTC.

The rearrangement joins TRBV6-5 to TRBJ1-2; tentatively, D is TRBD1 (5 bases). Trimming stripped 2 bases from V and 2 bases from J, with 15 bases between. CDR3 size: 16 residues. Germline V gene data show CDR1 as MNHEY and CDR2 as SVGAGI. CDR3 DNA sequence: TGTGCCAGCAGTTACGATACAGGTGGATCCAACTATGGCTACACCTTC. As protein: CASSYDTGGSNYGYTF.

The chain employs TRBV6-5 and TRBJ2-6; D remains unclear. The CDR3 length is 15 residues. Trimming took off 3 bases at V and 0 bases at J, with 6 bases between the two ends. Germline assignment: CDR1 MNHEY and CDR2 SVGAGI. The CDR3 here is CASSYSSSGANVLTF. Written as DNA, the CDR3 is TGTGCCAGCAGTTATTCCTCCTCTGGGGCCAACGTCCTGACTTTC.

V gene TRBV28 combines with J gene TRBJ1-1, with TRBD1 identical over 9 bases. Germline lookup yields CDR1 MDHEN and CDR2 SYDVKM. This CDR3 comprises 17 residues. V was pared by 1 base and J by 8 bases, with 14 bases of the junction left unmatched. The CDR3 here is CASSLYHIFTGGPEAFF. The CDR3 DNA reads TGTGCCAGCAGTTTATATCATATATTTACAGGGGGCCCCGAAGCTTTCTTT.

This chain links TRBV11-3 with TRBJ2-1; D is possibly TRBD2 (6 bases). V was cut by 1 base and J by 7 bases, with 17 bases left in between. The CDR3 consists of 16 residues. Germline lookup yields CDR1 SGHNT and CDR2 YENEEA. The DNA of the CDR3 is TGTGCCAGCAGCTTAGTGGCGGGGCCCGCTGGAAATGAGCAGTTCTTC. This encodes CASSLVAGPAGNEQFF.

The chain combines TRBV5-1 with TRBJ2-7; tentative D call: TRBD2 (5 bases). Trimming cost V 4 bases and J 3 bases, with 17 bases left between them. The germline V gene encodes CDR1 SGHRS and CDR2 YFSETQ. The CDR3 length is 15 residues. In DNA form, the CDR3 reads TGCGCCAGCAGCGTAAGACAACCGGGATTCTACGAGCAGTACTTC. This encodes CASSVRQPGFYEQYF. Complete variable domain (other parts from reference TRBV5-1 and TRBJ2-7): KAGVTQTPRYLIKTRGQQVTLSCSPISGHRSVSWYQQTPGQGLQFLFEYFSETQRNKGNFPGRFSGRQFSNSRSEMNVSTLELGDSALYLCASSVRQPGFYEQYFGPGTRLTVT.

The CDR3 region is CSAQGAYNEQFF. As DNA, the CDR3 is TGCAGCGCCCAGGGCGCCTACAATGAGCAGTTCTTC. The V and J genes are TRBV29-1 and TRBJ2-1, with D perhaps matching TRBD1 (5 bases). Germline values: CDR1 SQVTM, CDR2 ANQGSEA. This CDR3 region has 12 residues. The V end was cut by 7 bases, the J end by 2 bases, with 9 bases between.

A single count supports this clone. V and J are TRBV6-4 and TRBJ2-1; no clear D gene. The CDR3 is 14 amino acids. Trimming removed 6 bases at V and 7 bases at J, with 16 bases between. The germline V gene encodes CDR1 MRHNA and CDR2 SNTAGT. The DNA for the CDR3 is TGTGCCAGCAGATTAGACTTTTCTATGAATGAGCAGTTCTTC. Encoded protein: CASRLDFSMNEQFF.

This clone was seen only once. CDR3 sequence reads: CSVRTGTSAGETQYF. CDR3 in DNA: TGCAGCGTTCGGACCGGGACTAGCGCCGGCGAGACCCAGTACTTC. The J gene is TRBJ2-5, the V gene TRBV29-1, with 10 bases fitting TRBD2. The CDR3 has 15 amino acids. Trimming cost V 5 bases and J 5 bases; bases outside gene matches: 11. CDR1 and CDR2 (germline): SQVTM, ANQGSEA.

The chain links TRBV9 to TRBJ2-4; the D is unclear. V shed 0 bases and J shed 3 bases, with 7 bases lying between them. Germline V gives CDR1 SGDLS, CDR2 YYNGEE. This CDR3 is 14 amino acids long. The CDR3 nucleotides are TGTGCCAGCAGCGTAGGCGGAGTCAAAAACATTCAGTACTTC. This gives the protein CASSVGGVKNIQYF.

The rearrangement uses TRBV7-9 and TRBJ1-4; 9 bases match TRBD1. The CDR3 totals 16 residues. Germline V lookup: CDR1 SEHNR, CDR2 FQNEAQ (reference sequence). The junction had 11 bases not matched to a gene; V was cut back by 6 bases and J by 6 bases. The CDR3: CASSPYRGRDDEKLFF. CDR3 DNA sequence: TGTGCCAGCAGTCCCTACAGGGGGCGTGATGATGAAAAACTGTTTTTT. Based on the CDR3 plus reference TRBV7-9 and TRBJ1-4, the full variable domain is DTGVSQNPRHKITKRGQNVTFRCDPISEHNRLYWYRQTLGQGPEFLTYFQNEAQLEKSRLLSDRFSAERPKGSFSTLEIQRTEQGDSAMYLCASSPYRGRDDEKLFFGSGTQLSVL.

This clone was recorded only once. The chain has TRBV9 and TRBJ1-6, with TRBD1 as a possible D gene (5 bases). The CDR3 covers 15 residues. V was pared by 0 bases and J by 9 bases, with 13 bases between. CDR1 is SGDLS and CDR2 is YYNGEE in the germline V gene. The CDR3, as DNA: TGTGCCAGCAGCGTAGATGACGGGGGTGGTTCACCCCTCCACTTT. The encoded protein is CASSVDDGGGSPLHF.

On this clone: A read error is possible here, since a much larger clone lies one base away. The DNA of the CDR3 is TGTGCCAGCAGCTCTCGGGTCACCGGGGAGCTGTTTTTT. It specifies CASSSRVTGELFF. This sequence joins TRBV5-4 and TRBJ2-2; no definite D call. Trimming pared 3 bases from V and 4 bases from J, leaving 7 bases between. Germline CDR1 reads SGHNT; CDR2 reads YYREEE (reference sequence). The CDR3 has 13 amino acids.

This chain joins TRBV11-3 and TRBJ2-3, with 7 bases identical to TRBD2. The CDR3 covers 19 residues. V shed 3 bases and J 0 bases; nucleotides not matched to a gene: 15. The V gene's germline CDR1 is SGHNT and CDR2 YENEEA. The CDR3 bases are TGTGCCAGCAGCTTCTTCCTTAGCAGCGGGGAATATAGCACAGATACGCAGTATTTT. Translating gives CASSFFLSSGEYSTDTQYF.

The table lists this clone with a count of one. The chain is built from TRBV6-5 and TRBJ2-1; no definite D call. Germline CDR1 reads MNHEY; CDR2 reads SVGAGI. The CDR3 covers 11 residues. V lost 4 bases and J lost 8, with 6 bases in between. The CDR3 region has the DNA TGTGCCAGCAGTTCTTTCCATGAGCAGTTCTTC. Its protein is CASSSFHEQFF.

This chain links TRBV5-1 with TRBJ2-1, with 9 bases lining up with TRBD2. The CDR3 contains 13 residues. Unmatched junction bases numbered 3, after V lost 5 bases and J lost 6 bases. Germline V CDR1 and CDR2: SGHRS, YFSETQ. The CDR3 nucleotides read TGCGCCAGCAGTAGGACTAGCGTCAATGAGCAGTTCTTC. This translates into CASSRTSVNEQFF.

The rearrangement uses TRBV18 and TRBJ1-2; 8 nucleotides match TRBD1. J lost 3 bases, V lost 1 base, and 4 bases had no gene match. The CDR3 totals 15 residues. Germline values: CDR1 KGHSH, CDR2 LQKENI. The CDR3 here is CASSPRQGSDYGYTF. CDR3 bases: TGTGCCAGCTCACCACGACAGGGGAGTGACTATGGCTACACCTTC.

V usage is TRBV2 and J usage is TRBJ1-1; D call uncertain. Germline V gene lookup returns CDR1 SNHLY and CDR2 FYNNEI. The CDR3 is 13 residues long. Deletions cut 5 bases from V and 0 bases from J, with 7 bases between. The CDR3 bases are TGTGCCAGCAGTTCTGAGGTGAACACTGAAGCTTTCTTT. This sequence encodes CASSSEVNTEAFF.